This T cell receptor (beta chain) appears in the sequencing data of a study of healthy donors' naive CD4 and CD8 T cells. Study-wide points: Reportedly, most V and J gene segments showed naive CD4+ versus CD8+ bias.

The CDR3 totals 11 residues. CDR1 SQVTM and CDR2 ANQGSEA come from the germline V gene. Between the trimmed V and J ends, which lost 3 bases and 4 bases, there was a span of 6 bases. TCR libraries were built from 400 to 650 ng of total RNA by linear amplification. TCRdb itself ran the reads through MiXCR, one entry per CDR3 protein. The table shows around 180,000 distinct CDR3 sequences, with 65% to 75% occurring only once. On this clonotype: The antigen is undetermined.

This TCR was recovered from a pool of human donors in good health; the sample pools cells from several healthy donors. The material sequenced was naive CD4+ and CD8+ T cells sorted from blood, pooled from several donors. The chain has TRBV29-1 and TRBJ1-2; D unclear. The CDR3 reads CSVDTGYGYTF. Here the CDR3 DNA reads TGCAGCGTTGATACGGGCTATGGCTACACCTTC.